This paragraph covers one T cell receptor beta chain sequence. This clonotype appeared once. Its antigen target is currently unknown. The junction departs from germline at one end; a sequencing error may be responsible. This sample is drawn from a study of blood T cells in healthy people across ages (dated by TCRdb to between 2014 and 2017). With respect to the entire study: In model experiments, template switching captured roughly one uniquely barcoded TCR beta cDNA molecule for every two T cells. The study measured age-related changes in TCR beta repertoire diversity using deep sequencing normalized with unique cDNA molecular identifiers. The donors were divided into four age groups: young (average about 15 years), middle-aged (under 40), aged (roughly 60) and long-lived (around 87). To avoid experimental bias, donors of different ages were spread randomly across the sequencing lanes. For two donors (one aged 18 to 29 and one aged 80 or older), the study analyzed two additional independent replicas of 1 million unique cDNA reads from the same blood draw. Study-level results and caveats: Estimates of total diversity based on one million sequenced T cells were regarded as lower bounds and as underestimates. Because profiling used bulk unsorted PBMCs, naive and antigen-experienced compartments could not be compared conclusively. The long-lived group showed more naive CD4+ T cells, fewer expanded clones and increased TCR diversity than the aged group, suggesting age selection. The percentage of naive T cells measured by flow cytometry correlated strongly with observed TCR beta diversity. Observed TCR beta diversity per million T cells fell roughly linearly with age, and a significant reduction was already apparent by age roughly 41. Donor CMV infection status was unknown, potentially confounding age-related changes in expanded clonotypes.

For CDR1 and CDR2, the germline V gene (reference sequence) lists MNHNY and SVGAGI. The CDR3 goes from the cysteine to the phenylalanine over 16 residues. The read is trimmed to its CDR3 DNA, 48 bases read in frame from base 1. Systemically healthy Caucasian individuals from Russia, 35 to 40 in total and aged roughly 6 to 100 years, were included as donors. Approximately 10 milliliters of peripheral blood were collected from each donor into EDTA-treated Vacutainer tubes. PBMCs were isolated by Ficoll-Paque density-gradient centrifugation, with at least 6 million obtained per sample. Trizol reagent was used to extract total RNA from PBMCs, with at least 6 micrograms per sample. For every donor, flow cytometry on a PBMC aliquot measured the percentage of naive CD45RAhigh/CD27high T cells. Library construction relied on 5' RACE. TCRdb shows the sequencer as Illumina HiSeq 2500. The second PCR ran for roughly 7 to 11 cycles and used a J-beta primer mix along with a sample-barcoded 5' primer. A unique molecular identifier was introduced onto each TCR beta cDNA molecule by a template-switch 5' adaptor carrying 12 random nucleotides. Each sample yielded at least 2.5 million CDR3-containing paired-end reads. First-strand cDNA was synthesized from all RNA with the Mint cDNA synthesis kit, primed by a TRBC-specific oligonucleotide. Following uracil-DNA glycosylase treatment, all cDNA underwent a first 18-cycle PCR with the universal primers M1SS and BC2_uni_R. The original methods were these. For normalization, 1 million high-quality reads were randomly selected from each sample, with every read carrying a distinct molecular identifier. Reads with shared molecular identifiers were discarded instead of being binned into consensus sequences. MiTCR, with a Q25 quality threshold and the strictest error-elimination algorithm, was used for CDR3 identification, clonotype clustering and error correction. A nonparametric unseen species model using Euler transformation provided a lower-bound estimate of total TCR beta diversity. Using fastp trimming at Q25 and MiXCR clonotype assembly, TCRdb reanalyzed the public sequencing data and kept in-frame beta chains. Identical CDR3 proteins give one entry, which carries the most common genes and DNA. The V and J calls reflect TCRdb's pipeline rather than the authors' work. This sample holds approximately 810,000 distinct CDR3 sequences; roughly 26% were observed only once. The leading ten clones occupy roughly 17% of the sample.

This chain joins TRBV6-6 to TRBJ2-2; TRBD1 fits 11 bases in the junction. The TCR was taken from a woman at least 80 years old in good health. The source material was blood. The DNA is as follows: TGTGCCGGCAGTTACGGACAGGGGGCTTATCCCGGGGAGCTGTTTTTT. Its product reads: CAGSYGQGAYPGELFF.